This T cell receptor beta chain was captured by sequencing in a study of blood T cells in healthy people across ages. The CDR3 contains 14 residues. Germline CDR1 is MDHEN and CDR2 is SYDVKM. Each sample used at least 6 million PBMCs. Using a J-beta primer mix together with a sample-barcoded 5' primer, a second PCR was run for roughly 7 to 12 cycles. Each cDNA molecule was tagged by a template-switch adaptor with 12 random nucleotides. Each CDR3 protein is one row after TCRdb ran MiXCR on the 5' RACE reads. The sample shows about 940,000 distinct CDR3 sequences, 48% of them seen only once. In its sample, this clonotype was seen a few times.

Sequencing was done on a sample of blood. The V call is TRBV28, the J call TRBJ2-5; tentatively, D is TRBD2 (5 bases). TRBJ2-7 explains the end of the DNA better; the J call may be wrong. This clonotype was sampled from a man aged 30-40 years in good health. The DNA of the CDR3 is TGTGCCAGCAGTTTGATCGGTCCGGGAAACGAGCAGTACTTC. Translation gives CASSLIGPGNEQYF.